A selection of T cell receptor beta chains follows, all from one sample in a study of spatial heterogeneity in lung cancer. MiXCR, applied by TCRdb to the 5' RACE reads, yields one record per CDR3 protein. The repertoire holds some 120,000 distinct CDR3 sequences, with 12% as singletons. This specimen was PBMCs, taken at follow-up. The receptors derive from a male donor with early-stage non-small cell lung cancer. CDR3s leave out the opening cysteine and the closing phenylalanine or tryptophan. D genes are given only for firm matches.

V,D,CDR3
TRBV2,.,ASKPGEQY
TRBV25-1,.,ASSEFGEPTQETQY
TRBV29-1,.,SAGGSAEAF
TRBV12-3/TRBV12-4,.,ASSSSGHNGNEQF
TRBV14,.,ASSQTDSSYEQY
TRBV20-1,TRBD1,SAIGVRGNYGYT
TRBV6-2/TRBV6-3,TRBD1,ASSYLDRGDNQPQH
TRBV19,.,ASSIVGMNTGELF
TRBV29-1,.,SVEVAGNEQF
TRBV7-6,TRBD2,ASSLLAGSTDTQY